The rows below give T cell receptor beta chains drawn from one sample of a study of shared clonotypes between healthy human individuals. Measured with immunoSEQ multiplex PCR; TCRdb has only the in-frame clones, and not every one. This sample carries roughly 2,500,000 clones, 93% of them seen once, and the ten largest clones take 0.36%. Sequenced sample: naive CD4+ T cells from PBMCs. The receptors here all came from a man younger than 35 in good health. Some clones in this sample may be carry-over from other donors' samples. Both conserved end residues are part of each CDR3. Fields, in order: J gene, CDR3 length, clone size, D gene, V gene, CDR3 DNA, CDR3 protein. The D gene is left open where the match is weak. For some rows the clone size is stated as once, few or many, or as a class when expanded; others skip it.

TRBJ2-4 15 NA NA TRBV15 TGTGCCACCAGCAGCCAGGCCCTAGCCAAAAACATTCAGTACTTC CATSSQALAKNIQYF
TRBJ2-7 16 NA NA TRBV27 TGTGCCAGCAGTTTTAGTGGGACCTACTCCTCCTACGAGCAGTACTTC CASSFSGTYSSYEQYF
TRBJ1-1 15 NA NA TRBV25-1 TGTGCCAGCAGGAAGCCCTCACCGTTTCTGGGTGAAGCTTTCTTT CASRKPSPFLGEAFF
TRBJ2-7 14 NA NA TRBV28 TGTGCCAGCACCCGACCCGGGGACCGACGGGAGCAGTACTTC CASTRPGDRREQYF
TRBJ2-1 15 once NA TRBV28 TGTGCCAGCAGTCCCCACTCTAGCTCCTACAATGAGCAGTTCTTC CASSPHSSSYNEQFF
TRBJ1-5 14 NA NA TRBV28 TGTGCCAGCAGTTTACGGCGGCCGGACCAGCCCCAGCATTTT CASSLRRPDQPQHF
TRBJ2-7 14 NA NA TRBV6-5 TGTGCCAGCCGGAGAGGGAACGCCTTCTACGAGCAGTACTTC CASRRGNAFYEQYF
TRBJ2-5 14 NA TRBD2 TRBV5-1 TGCGCCAGCAGCTTGGTGTCTAGCGGGGGGACCCAGTACTTC CASSLVSSGGTQYF
TRBJ1-1 15 NA TRBD1 TRBV5-6 TGTGCCAGCACCAGGACAGGGGAAGGGGGCACTGAAGCTTTCTTT CASTRTGEGGTEAFF
TRBJ2-2 15 NA NA TRBV6-5 TGTGCCAGCAAACCGGGACTTCCGAACACCGGGGAGCTGTTTTTT CASKPGLPNTGELFF
TRBJ2-2 15 NA NA TRBV28 TGTGCCAGCAGTATAGGACTAAGATCCACCGGGGAGCTGTTTTTT CASSIGLRSTGELFF
TRBJ2-7 15 NA NA TRBV21-1 TGTGCCAGCAGCAACTCACAGCTGATCCCCTACGAGCAGTACTTC CASSNSQLIPYEQYF
TRBJ2-2 15 NA NA TRBV2 TGTGCCAGCAAAGGGGTTACCCCGGACACCGGGGAGCTGTTTTTT CASKGVTPDTGELFF
TRBJ2-7 14 NA NA TRBV5-1 TGCGCCAGCAGCTCACGTGCAGACTCCTACGAGCAGTACTTC CASSSRADSYEQYF
TRBJ2-3 12 NA NA TRBV7-9 TGTGCCAGCAGCCGGGACTGGGACGGCGTGTATTTT CASSRDWDGVYF
TRBJ2-2 12 NA NA TRBV5-3 TGTGCCAGAAGCCTGAGGCGGGGGGAGCTGTTTTTT CARSLRRGELFF
TRBJ2-1 15 once TRBD2 TRBV2 TGTGCCAGCAGTTTAGCGGGAGGGGCCTACAATGAGCAGTTCTTC CASSLAGGAYNEQFF
TRBJ2-1 16 NA TRBD2 TRBV5-4 TGTGCCAGCAGCTCAATCGGGGGGGCGATCTACAATGAGCAGTTCTTC CASSSIGGAIYNEQFF
TRBJ2-3 16 NA TRBD2 TRBV4-1 TGCGCCAGCAGCCAACAAGGAGCGGGAGGCACAGATACGCAGTATTTT CASSQQGAGGTDTQYF
TRBJ2-3 16 NA TRBD2 TRBV11-2 TGTGCCAGCAGTCCCGGGCGGGTAGCGGGGAGAGATACGCAGTATTTT CASSPGRVAGRDTQYF
TRBJ2-5 17 NA TRBD1 TRBV7-6 TGTGCCAGCAGCGGTCCTCGGGACAGACTCCCGTTGGAGACCCAGTACTTC CASSGPRDRLPLETQYF
TRBJ2-7 15 NA TRBD2 TRBV27 TGTGCCAGCAGTTTGTCGGCGGGAGTAGCCTACGAGCAGTACTTC CASSLSAGVAYEQYF
TRBJ2-2 14 NA NA TRBV5-1 TGCGCCAGCAGCTTGGGACAGAGCACCGGGGAGCTGTTTTTT CASSLGQSTGELFF
TRBJ2-5 17 NA TRBD2 TRBV5-4 TGTGCCAGCAGCCGGGCCCAAGGCGGGAGCTTAGAAGAGACCCAGTACTTC CASSRAQGGSLEETQYF
TRBJ2-7 16 once NA TRBV25-1 TGTGCCAGCAGTGAATTGGGGATGATTTCCACCTACGAGCAGTACTTC CASSELGMISTYEQYF
TRBJ2-3 14 NA TRBD2 TRBV6-4 TGTGCCAGCAGTGCCACAAACAGCGGGGGAGGGCAGTATTTT CASSATNSGGGQYF
TRBJ1-2 14 NA NA TRBV5-6 TGTGCCAGCAGCGCCGCCGGGACACCTTATGGCTACACCTTC CASSAAGTPYGYTF
TRBJ2-5 15 NA TRBD1 TRBV5-1 TGCGCCAGCAGCACCCAGGGACAGGGGCAAGAGACCCAGTACTTC CASSTQGQGQETQYF
TRBJ1-1 13 NA TRBD1 TRBV28 TGTGCCAGCAGCACCCGACAGGGGAGTATTGCTTTCTTT CASSTRQGSIAFF
TRBJ2-1 13 NA NA TRBV6-5 TGTGCCAGCACCAGGATAGGGGGGAATGAGCAGTTCTTC CASTRIGGNEQFF
TRBJ1-5 15 NA TRBD1 TRBV28 TGTGCCAGCACCACAGGGGGCGAGGGCAATCAGCCCCAGCATTTT CASTTGGEGNQPQHF
TRBJ2-7 13 NA TRBD2 TRBV18 TGTGCCAGCTCACCCGGACTAGCCGACGAGCAGTACTTC CASSPGLADEQYF
TRBJ1-2 13 NA TRBD1 TRBV6-1 TGTGCCAGCAGCGAGACAGGGGGCTATGGCTACACCTTC CASSETGGYGYTF
TRBJ1-5 13 few NA TRBV6-6 TGTGCCAGTCAGCCATGGGGTGGCCAGCCCCAGCATTTT CASQPWGGQPQHF
TRBJ2-1 16 NA TRBD2 TRBV6-5 TGTGCCAGCAGTTATAATTGGCTAGCGGGGTACAATGAGCAGTTCTTC CASSYNWLAGYNEQFF
TRBJ1-3 16 NA NA TRBV7-8 TGTGCCAGCAGCGCGGGGGCCTCCCACTCTGGAAACACCATATATTTT CASSAGASHSGNTIYF
TRBJ2-7 15 NA TRBD1 TRBV7-2 TGTGCCAGCAGCTTAGCGGGGACAGGGCTAAGCGAGCAGTACTTC CASSLAGTGLSEQYF
TRBJ1-5 14 NA NA TRBV6-1 TGTGCCAGCAGTGAAGACGGGCTGAATCAGCCCCAGCATTTT CASSEDGLNQPQHF
TRBJ2-4 16 NA NA TRBV27 TGTGCCAGCAGTGGGGGCTTTCAGGAAAGGGAAAACATTCAGTACTTC CASSGGFQERENIQYF